This TCR beta chain came from a study of cytotoxic CD8 clonotypes in ibrutinib-treated CLL. Overall study findings and caveats: Clonality increased at ibrutinib response, then returned toward baseline at progression. Sample timing was unmatched between remission and later-progressing patients; lymph nodes unstudied.

The method was immunoSEQ multiplex PCR; TCRdb's version includes in-frame clones alone and lacks a portion of them. The sample comprises some 170,000 clones, about 88% of which are singletons, and 3% rests with the top ten. Germline V lookup: CDR1 SNHLY, CDR2 FYNNEI. The CDR3 contains 14 residues. J lost 7 bases, V lost 6 bases, and 7 bases had no gene match. Comments on this clone: Its antigen is unidentified.

The sample here was PBMCs, taken at disease progression, from a patient treated with ibrutinib. This receptor was identified in a human donor with chronic lymphocytic leukemia. The chain links TRBV2 to TRBJ2-3; 10 bases are shared with TRBD1. Here the CDR3 DNA reads TGTGCCAGCAGGAGGGGACAGGGGTTGAATACGCAGTATTTT. The encoded protein is CASRRGQGLNTQYF.